This entry describes one TCR beta chain. No antigen is known for it. The PCR made use of 60 Vbeta and 13 Jbeta primers. Sequencing used immunoSEQ multiplex PCR; TCRdb keeps in-frame clones, though not all of them. The data show roughly 200,000 clones, with roughly 72% seen just once and roughly 2% held by the top ten. This entry is derived from a study of cytomegalovirus exposure and HLA in healthy donors. On the study more broadly: The study placed approximately 78% of its approximately 360 genotyped donors in the Caucasian-associated ancestry cluster.

Germline lookup yields CDR1 LNHDA and CDR2 SQIVND (reference sequence). With 4 bases clipped from V and 5 bases from J, the junction kept 5 bases outside the gene matches. This CDR3 comprises 15 residues. Study-level points and caveats: The authors assumed roughly uniform sequencing depth across donors for presence/absence analyses. Earlier analysis looked at TCR beta V segments, and most were productive about 87% or about 30% of the time.

The rearrangement uses TRBV19 and TRBJ2-3; 11 nucleotides line up with TRBD2. Source material: PBMCs. The clonotype originates from a man aged 25 to 40 in good health and CMV-seronegative. The CDR3 loop reads CASSTTSGIIDTQYF. CDR3 sequence (DNA): TGTGCCAGTAGTACGACTAGCGGGATCATAGATACGCAGTATTTT.